The 22 T cell receptor beta chains reported below all come from one sample, sequenced in a study of Graves' ophthalmopathy and Graves' hyperthyroidism. Investigators amplified TCR beta CDR3 regions from RNA transcripts. Second-round multiplex PCR came after a first-round RT-PCR that employed HTBI primers. MiXCR, applied by TCRdb to the multiplex PCR reads, yields one record per CDR3 protein. Among hundreds of thousands of distinct CDR3 sequences listed, 13% to 15% were seen once. The sequencing input was blood. The receptors stem from a woman aged 25 to 39 with Graves' ophthalmopathy.

Notes on this clonotype: The junction departs from the called germline gene at one end, perhaps through a read error. V usage is TRBV5-1 and J usage is TRBJ1-2; D is unresolved. Germline CDR1 is SGHRS and CDR2 is YFSETQ. The CDR3 runs 14 residues. The CDR3 spells CASSLVGDNYGYSF. CDR3 DNA sequence: TGCGCCAGCAGCTTGGTGGGCGATAACTATGGCTACAGCTTC.

The V gene is TRBV6-1, the J gene TRBJ1-5; TRBD1 might be the D (6 bases). Trimming shortened V by 4 bases and J by 10 bases, and 23 bases separated the two germline ends. Germline V gives CDR1 MNHNS, CDR2 SASEGT. The CDR3 is 16 residues long. The CDR3 nucleotides are TGTGCCAGCAGTGTCGGGGGGCTGAGCGATCTGGGCCCCCAGCATTTT. It encodes CASSVGGLSDLGPQHF.

This clonotype was picked up many times. The chain recombines TRBV6-5 with TRBJ1-2; 10 positions match TRBD1. CDR3 length: 15 amino acids. CDR1 is MNHEY, CDR2 SVGAGI, per germline. Trimming removed 6 bases from V and 4 bases from J; junction bases left unmatched: 8. The CDR3 spells CASRAGTGDAYGYTF. CDR3 DNA sequence: TGTGCCAGCAGGGCCGGGACAGGGGATGCCTATGGCTACACCTTC.

This clonotype was seen many times. The chain couples TRBV7-6 to TRBJ2-5, with D tentatively TRBD2 (6 bases). The V gene's germline CDR1 is SGHVS and CDR2 FNYEAQ. V lost 5 bases to trimming and J lost 4 bases, with 14 bases between them. CDR3 length: 14 residues. The CDR3 DNA follows: TGTGCCAGCAGCCTAACTAGCTTCGGAGAGACCCAGTACTTC. Encoded protein: CASSLTSFGETQYF.

This clonotype was seen repeatedly, ten times or more. The chain combines TRBV4-2 with TRBJ2-5; D is ambiguous. Germline lookup yields CDR1 LGHNA and CDR2 YNFKEQ. Trimming removed 3 bases from V and 3 bases from J, with 8 bases in between. This CDR3 contains 13 residues. CDR3 protein: CASSHDREETQYF. The CDR3 DNA reads as TGTGCCAGCAGCCATGACCGGGAAGAGACCCAGTACTTC.

As concerns this clonotype: Germline is not matched at one junction end, which may reflect a read error. The chain recombines TRBV7-3 with TRBJ2-6; D ambiguous. The CDR3 contains 15 residues. CDR1 and CDR2 (germline): SGHTA, FQGTGA. The CDR3 nucleotides read TGTGCCAACAGCTCAGGAAGCTCTGGGGCCAACGTCCTGACTTTC. Its translation is CANSSGSSGANVLTF. The full variable domain, in which reference TRBV7-3 and TRBJ2-6 provide the parts outside the CDR3, is GAGVSQTPSNKVTEKGKYVELRCDPISGHTALYWYRQSLGQGPEFLIYFQGTGAADDSGLPNDRFFAVRPEGSVSTLKIQRTERGDSAVYLCANSSGSSGANVLTFGAGSRLTVL.

This clonotype was counted between two and nine times. V is TRBV18 and J is TRBJ2-2; a possible D gene is TRBD1 (6 bases). V was trimmed by 2 bases and J by 1 base, leaving 11 bases between them. Germline CDR1 reads KGHSH; CDR2 reads LQKENI. The CDR3 has 16 amino acids. CDR3 sequence (DNA): TGTGCCAGCTCACCAACGTCAGGGGAGAACACCGGGGAGCTGTTTTTT. Translated, it gives CASSPTSGENTGELFF.

This clonotype has at least ten counts. The rearrangement links TRBV15 to TRBJ2-2; the match to TRBD2 covers 10 bases. The CDR3 runs to 14 residues. Per germline, CDR1 LNHNV and CDR2 YYDKDF (reference sequence). Unmatched junction bases numbered 3, after V lost 8 bases and J lost 3 bases. CDR3 loop: CATSSGGHTGELFF. CDR3 coding DNA: TGTGCCACCTCTAGCGGGGGACACACCGGGGAGCTGTTTTTT. Full variable domain (outside the CDR3, taken from reference TRBV15 and TRBJ2-2): DAMVIQNPRYQVTQFGKPVTLSCSQTLNHNVMYWYQQKSSQAPKLLFHYYDKDFNNEADTPDNFQSRRPNTSFCFLDIRSPGLGDTAMYLCATSSGGHTGELFFGEGSRLTVL.

The table lists this clonotype with many counts. This chain uses TRBV28 with TRBJ2-7, with 9 bases fitting TRBD1. V shed 6 bases and J 5 bases; nucleotides not matched to a gene: 5. CDR3 size: 13 residues. Per the germline V gene, CDR1 is MDHEN and CDR2 is SYDVKM. CDR3 region: CASRGTGKDEQYF. CDR3 bases: TGTGCCAGCAGGGGGACAGGGAAGGACGAGCAGTACTTC.

This clonotype was recorded at least ten times. This sequence joins TRBV12-3 or TRBV12-4 and TRBJ2-2; possible D gene TRBD2, 6 bases. V was pared by 5 bases and J by 3 bases, with 19 bases between. The CDR3 is 17 residues long. The CDR3 loop is CASSLNRLGRDTGELFF. CDR3 DNA: TGTGCCAGCAGTCTCAACCGACTAGGACGGGACACCGGGGAGCTGTTTTTT.

This clonotype was seen a handful of times. CDR3 sequence reads: CASGLLGTAQETQYF. CDR3 coding DNA: TGTGCCAGCGGACTTCTAGGGACAGCCCAAGAGACCCAGTACTTC. The rearrangement uses TRBV25-1 and TRBJ2-5; 7 nucleotides agree with TRBD1. V shed 8 bases and J 1 base; nucleotides not matched to a gene: 10. CDR3 size: 15 residues. Germline V CDR1 and CDR2: MGHDK, SYGVNS.

The sample holds many counts of this clonotype. CDR3 nucleotides: TGTGCCAGCAGCCAACGGACGGGGATTGACTATGGCTACACCTTC. Protein: CASSQRTGIDYGYTF. V is TRBV4-2 and J is TRBJ1-2; D uncertain. The CDR3 is 15 residues long. Looked up from germline, CDR1 is LGHNA and CDR2 is YNFKEQ. The V end was cut by 2 bases, the J end by 3 bases, with 13 bases between.

This clonotype was counted many times. The chain links TRBV6-5 to TRBJ2-7, with TRBD2 as a possible D gene (6 bases). The germline CDR1 and CDR2 sequences are MNHEY and SVGAGI. This CDR3 spans 14 amino acids. Deletions cut 2 bases from V and 3 bases from J, with 11 bases between. The CDR3 loop is CASSYRGGSYEQYF. The CDR3 DNA follows: TGTGCCAGCAGTTACAGGGGAGGTAGCTACGAGCAGTACTTC.

The table lists this clonotype with many counts. The chain combines TRBV6-5 with TRBJ2-7, with 7 bases identical to TRBD2. Germline CDR1 and CDR2: MNHEY and SVGAGI. The length of the CDR3 is 16 residues. The trim removed 2 bases at V and 0 bases at J, leaving 7 bases unmatched. CDR3 sequence: CASSYAGGGYSYEQYF. DNA for the CDR3: TGTGCCAGCAGTTACGCTGGCGGGGGTTACTCCTACGAGCAGTACTTC.

This clonotype was found many times. V and J are TRBV14 and TRBJ2-5; the D gene is possibly TRBD2 (6 bases). V gave up 5 bases and J gave up 3 bases, with 13 bases separating them. The CDR3 length is 14 residues. Germline CDR1 is SGHDN and CDR2 is FVKESK. CDR3 bases: TGTGCCAGCAGCGACGGGTGGGGGGAAGAGACCCAGTACTTC. Translated, it gives CASSDGWGEETQYF.

J is TRBJ1-2 and V is TRBV18; D not resolved. Germline CDR1 reads KGHSH; CDR2 reads LQKENI. V was clipped by 2 bases and J by 0 bases, with 10 bases between them. CDR3 size: 15 residues. In nucleotides, the CDR3 is TGTGCCAGCTCACCATTCACAGATACTAACTATGGCTACACCTTC. Its translation: CASSPFTDTNYGYTF.

This clonotype was found many times. The chain joins TRBV2 to TRBJ1-5; 7 positions match TRBD1. V lost 6 bases to trimming and J lost 0 bases; unmatched junction nucleotides: 8. In germline, CDR1 is SNHLY, CDR2 FYNNEI. This CDR3 has 16 amino acids. The CDR3 loop reads CASSFQGGYSNQPQHF. CDR3 DNA: TGTGCCAGCAGCTTCCAGGGGGGTTATAGCAATCAGCCCCAGCATTTT.

This clonotype was seen ten or more times. CDR3 sequence: CASSLAEASPEAFF. CDR3 DNA sequence: TGTGCCAGCAGCTTAGCTGAGGCCTCCCCTGAAGCTTTCTTT. The rearrangement joins TRBV11-2 to TRBJ1-1; D gene uncertain. The V gene lost 1 base and the J gene lost 6 bases, with 12 bases spanning the gap. This CDR3 has 14 residues. Germline V CDR1 and CDR2: SGHAT, FQNNGV.

This clonotype was observed many times. The chain employs TRBV12-3 or TRBV12-4 and TRBJ1-2, with D possibly TRBD1 on 6 matching bases. V lost 5 bases to trimming and J lost 8 bases, with 24 bases between them. The CDR3 consists of 16 residues. The chain's CDR3 is CASSPLYRQDYMGYTF. The CDR3 nucleotides read TGTGCCAGCAGTCCCCTATACCGACAGGATTATATGGGCTACACCTTC.

This clonotype was observed at least ten times. The rearrangement uses TRBV5-1 and TRBJ1-2, with 9 bases lining up with TRBD1. After removal of 4 bases from V and 3 bases from J, the junction contained 10 bases not matched to a gene. The CDR3 consists of 16 residues. Germline loops: CDR1 SGHRS, CDR2 YFSETQ. The CDR3 DNA sequence: TGCGCCAGCAGCGGCAGGGACAGGGCTTCTGACTATGGCTACACCTTC. It encodes CASSGRDRASDYGYTF.

The chain carries TRBV12-3 or TRBV12-4 and TRBJ2-5; tentatively, D is TRBD1 (5 bases). The CDR3 spans 15 residues. V was pared by 5 bases and J by 1 base, with 14 bases between. CDR3 sequence reads: CASSPGWASQETQYF. The CDR3 bases are TGTGCCAGCAGTCCAGGGTGGGCGAGCCAAGAGACCCAGTACTTC.

This clonotype was observed many times. The V and J genes are TRBV6-5 and TRBJ2-2; 7 bases line up with TRBD1. The V gene's germline CDR1 is MNHEY and CDR2 SVGAGI. The CDR3 runs to 15 residues. The junction had 7 bases not matched to a gene; V was cut back by 6 bases and J by 3 bases. Here the CDR3 DNA reads TGTGCCAGCAGCTCCGCGACAGGGTACACCGGGGAGCTGTTTTTT. Amino acid sequence: CASSSATGYTGELFF.